The rows below give T cell receptor beta chains drawn from one sample of a study of shared clonotypes between healthy human individuals. The repertoire was sequenced with immunoSEQ multiplex PCR; TCRdb's copy has only in-frame clones and lacks some. This repertoire shows around 2,000,000 clones, approximately 94% found once; its top ten account for 1.2%. The sample comprised naive CD8+ T cells sorted from blood. These receptors came from a man younger than 35 in good health. CDR3s include the opening cysteine and the closing phenylalanine or tryptophan. The order of the fields is D gene, clone size, V gene, J gene, CDR3 DNA, CDR3 protein. A D gene is named only where the DNA matches it firmly. Not all rows give a size; the values are once, few, many and, for expanded clones, a class.

-	-	TRBV28	TRBJ2-2	TGTGCCAGCACCCATTACGGTGGCAGGGGTAACACCGGGGAGCTGTTTTTT	CASTHYGGRGNTGELFF
-	few	TRBV27	TRBJ2-7	TGTGCCAGCAGTTTATCCCAGGGCTACGAGCAGTACTTC	CASSLSQGYEQYF
-	-	TRBV30	TRBJ1-1	TGTGCCTGGACCGTCGTCAGGGGCACTGAAGCTTTCTTT	CAWTVVRGTEAFF
-	-	TRBV5-6	TRBJ2-7	TGTGCCAGCACCCCCGGGGGCTACGGGGAGCAGTACTTC	CASTPGGYGEQYF
-	-	TRBV29-1	TRBJ2-7	TGCAGCGTCCGACCCTCACATGGATACGAGCAGTACTTC	CSVRPSHGYEQYF
-	-	TRBV29-1	TRBJ2-3	TGCAGCGCCCAGTGGGATACGCAGTATTTT	CSAQWDTQYF
TRBD1	-	TRBV20-1	TRBJ2-7	TGCAGTGCTGGGACAGGGAACGAGCAGTACTTC	CSAGTGNEQYF
-	-	TRBV4-1	TRBJ2-7	TGCGCCAGCAGCCGAGACAGAAACGAGCAGTACTTC	CASSRDRNEQYF
TRBD1	-	TRBV28	TRBJ2-7	TGTGCCAGCAGTCTTCACAGGGGCTCCTACGAGCAGTACTTC	CASSLHRGSYEQYF
-	-	TRBV10-2	TRBJ2-7	TGCGCCAGCACCCCTCCGGGGCATACGTCCAGAGGCTACGAGCAGTACTTC	CASTPPGHTSRGYEQYF
-	-	TRBV9	TRBJ1-1	TGTGCCAGCAGCGTAGGACAGCTGAACACTGAAGCTTTCTTT	CASSVGQLNTEAFF
-	-	TRBV7-9	TRBJ1-2	TGTGCCAGCAGCTTAGTCAGGGCTGGCTACACCTTC	CASSLVRAGYTF
TRBD1	-	TRBV7-6	TRBJ2-7	TGTGCCAGCAGCCAGGGACAGGGGCCGACCTACGAGCAGTACTTC	CASSQGQGPTYEQYF
-	-	TRBV19	TRBJ2-2	TGTGCCAGTAGCCAACCTATCCAGGACAGGAACACCGGGGAGCTGTTTTTT	CASSQPIQDRNTGELFF
TRBD2	-	TRBV7-9	TRBJ2-1	TGTGCCAGCAGCCGAAGCGGGAGGGAAGACAATGAGCAGTTCTTC	CASSRSGREDNEQFF
-	once	TRBV19	TRBJ1-6	TGTGCCAGTAGTATAGTGGGGGAGGTAGAACCCCTCCACTTT	CASSIVGEVEPLHF
TRBD2	-	TRBV13	TRBJ2-1	TGTGCCAGCAGCTCGCCCCGGACTAGCGGGTTGGGTGAGCAGTTCTTC	CASSSPRTSGLGEQFF
TRBD1	-	TRBV6-1	TRBJ1-6	TGTGCCAGCAGGGAAGGCAGGGGGCTAAATAATTCACCCCTCCACTTT	CASREGRGLNNSPLHF
-	few	TRBV5-1	TRBJ1-2	TGCGCCAGCACAGGGGCGCCGGACTATGGCTACACCTTC	CASTGAPDYGYTF
-	-	TRBV29-1	TRBJ2-2	TGCAGCGTTGTGTTAGATATATTAAACGCGAACACCGGGGAGCTGTTTTTT	CSVVLDILNANTGELFF
-	-	TRBV5-8	TRBJ2-7	TGTGCCAGCAGCTTCCCGACAGGAGGGGTCGAGCAGTACTTC	CASSFPTGGVEQYF
-	once	TRBV11-3	TRBJ2-7	TGTGCCAGCAGCTTAGATGAGGGGTTCGAGCAGTACTTC	CASSLDEGFEQYF
TRBD1	-	TRBV6-1	TRBJ1-2	TGTGCCAGCAGTGAAGCCGTTTGGTCGACAGGGGATGGCTACACCTTC	CASSEAVWSTGDGYTF
TRBD1	-	TRBV27	TRBJ2-1	TGTGCCAGCAGGCCCCTAACAGGGGACCCCTACAATGAGCAGTTCTTC	CASRPLTGDPYNEQFF
-	-	TRBV6-1	TRBJ2-7	TGTGCCAGCAGTGAACTACTGGGGAACCCCTACGAGCAGTACTTC	CASSELLGNPYEQYF
-	-	TRBV7-8	TRBJ2-1	TGTGCCAGCAGCTTAACGCTGATAGCGGTGAGCTCCTACAATGAGCAGTTCTTC	CASSLTLIAVSSYNEQFF
-	few	TRBV6-5	TRBJ1-1	TGTGCCAGCAGTTACGGAGGCACTGAAGCTTTCTTT	CASSYGGTEAFF
-	-	TRBV30	TRBJ1-6	TGTGCCTGGAGTGTAAGTGATCCGGGACATCTCGGTTTT	CAWSVSDPGHLGF
-	-	TRBV11-2	TRBJ2-7	TGTGCCAGCAGCTTCCGCTCAGTCGTGTCCTACGAGCAGTACTTC	CASSFRSVVSYEQYF
-	-	TRBV4-3	TRBJ2-7	TGCGCCAGCAGCCAAGGAAATCCGGGCAGGGCCTCCTACGAGCAGTACTTC	CASSQGNPGRASYEQYF
-	-	TRBV7-9	TRBJ2-7	TGTGCCAGCAGCTTAGAGGGCGTGACTATAGGCGAGCAGTACTTC	CASSLEGVTIGEQYF
-	-	TRBV2	TRBJ2-7	TGTGCCACAATGCCGGGTTCCTACGAGCAGTACTTC	CATMPGSYEQYF
-	-	TRBV10-3	TRBJ2-7	TGTGCCATCAGTGAGTCGGAGGCCTACTCCTACGAGCAGTACTTC	CAISESEAYSYEQYF
TRBD2	-	TRBV5-1	TRBJ2-1	TGCGCCAGCAGCTTGGTATACGGCGGGAGGAATGAGCAGTTCTTC	CASSLVYGGRNEQFF
-	few	TRBV30	TRBJ1-6	TGTGCCTGGAGTAAGGGGACTTCACCCCTCCACTTT	CAWSKGTSPLHF
TRBD2	-	TRBV28	TRBJ2-2	TGTGCCAGCAGTTTTTATAGCGGGGGCACCGGGGAGCTGTTTTTT	CASSFYSGGTGELFF
TRBD1	few	TRBV14	TRBJ1-1	TGTGCCAGCAGCCAAATAACAGGGGGCGAAGCTTTCTTT	CASSQITGGEAFF
-	-	TRBV13	TRBJ2-3	TGTGCCAGCAGCTCAACCCTTCACAGGGATACGCAGTATTTT	CASSSTLHRDTQYF
-	-	TRBV4-3	TRBJ2-1	TGCGCCAGCAGCCAAGATTGGGGTGAGCAGTTCTTC	CASSQDWGEQFF
-	few	TRBV5-6	TRBJ2-3	TGTGCCAGCAGCTTGCTGGATACGCAGTATTTT	CASSLLDTQYF
-	-	TRBV19	TRBJ2-5	TGTGCCAGTAGTATAGACAGAGACCAAGAGACCCAGTACTTC	CASSIDRDQETQYF
TRBD1	-	TRBV2	TRBJ2-7	TGTGCCAGCAGTACACCACAGGGGGCAAGGCGCGAGCAGTACTTC	CASSTPQGARREQYF
TRBD1	-	TRBV6-5	TRBJ2-7	TGTGCCAGCAGACTCCGGGACAGGGGCTACGAGCAGTACTTC	CASRLRDRGYEQYF
TRBD2	once	TRBV28	TRBJ2-7	TGTGCCAGCAGTTTGACGGGGGGGAGCTACGAGCAGTACTTC	CASSLTGGSYEQYF
TRBD2	-	TRBV9	TRBJ2-1	TGTGCCAGCAGCCCTACTAGCGGGGGGGACAATGAGCAGTTCTTC	CASSPTSGGDNEQFF
-	-	TRBV2	TRBJ2-7	TGTGCCAGCAGTGATAATTACGAGCAGTACTTC	CASSDNYEQYF
TRBD1	-	TRBV28	TRBJ2-7	TGTGCCAGCAGTCCAGGACAGGGGGCCTACGAGCAGTACTTC	CASSPGQGAYEQYF